The next 31 T cell receptor beta chains were all read from a single sample in a study of cytomegalovirus exposure and HLA in healthy donors. PCR amplification relied on 60 Vbeta primers (plus 13 Jbeta primers). The protocol was immunoSEQ multiplex PCR, while the TCRdb copy is restricted to in-frame clones and leaves out a portion. This sample has around 65,000 clones; around 80% occur once, and the top ten carry nearly 7.5%. Source material: PBMCs. The receptors come from a young woman in good health and CMV-seropositive.

This clone showed up just a few times. The J gene is TRBJ2-5, the V gene TRBV5-1; D might be TRBD1 (6 bases). This CDR3 has 15 amino acids. Per the germline V gene, CDR1 is SGHRS and CDR2 is YFSETQ. The V end was cut by 4 bases, the J end by 4 bases, with 17 bases between. The CDR3 bases are TGCGCCAGCAGCCTCCGGGAAGGGGGTGGAGAGACCCAGTACTTC. This sequence encodes CASSLREGGGETQYF.

This clone was seen just once. V is TRBV7-2 and J is TRBJ1-2; D is uncertain. V lost 5 bases and J lost 0, with 16 bases in between. The germline CDR1 and CDR2 sequences are SGHTA and FQGNSA. The CDR3 contains 16 residues. As DNA, the CDR3 is TGTGCCAGCAGCCCTGCGTCTGGTCAAGCTAACTATGGCTACACCTTC. Its translation: CASSPASGQANYGYTF.

V is TRBV30 and J is TRBJ2-5, with D uncertain. This CDR3 contains 11 residues. Germline assignment: CDR1 GTSNPN and CDR2 SVGIG (reference sequence). V lost 3 bases to trimming and J lost 8 bases, with 10 bases between them. CDR3 DNA sequence: TGTGCCTGGAGAGCCTCTAACACCCAGTACTTC. As protein: CAWRASNTQYF.

The V and J genes are TRBV5-6 and TRBJ2-7; no clear D gene. CDR1 is SGHDT and CDR2 is YYEEEE in the germline V gene. The CDR3 spans 13 residues. V shed 1 base and J shed 0 bases, with 5 bases lying between them. The CDR3 sequence: CASSLYGSYEQYF. DNA of the CDR3: TGTGCCAGCAGCTTGTACGGCTCCTACGAGCAGTACTTC. Based on the CDR3 plus reference TRBV5-6 and TRBJ2-7, the full variable domain is DAGVTQSPTHLIKTRGQQVTLRCSPKSGHDTVSWYQQALGQGPQFIFQYYEEEERQRGNFPDRFSGHQFPNYSSELNVNALLLGDSALYLCASSLYGSYEQYFGPGTRLTVT.

The genes are TRBV19 and TRBJ1-5; D gene uncertain. The ends were cut back, 2 bases at V and 6 bases at J, with 20 bases in the middle. Germline CDR1 reads LNHDA; CDR2 reads SQIVND (reference sequence). This CDR3 comprises 17 residues. The DNA for the CDR3 is TGTGCCAGTAGTATATTCGGCTCGGGATTGACGGCTCAGCCCCAGCATTTT. This translates into CASSIFGSGLTAQPQHF.

J is TRBJ2-1 and V is TRBV4-3; tentatively, D is TRBD1 (7 bases). The CDR3 sequence is 16 residues long. CDR1 is LGHNA and CDR2 is YSLEER in the germline V gene. The V gene lost 0 bases and the J gene lost 3 bases, with 12 bases spanning the gap. Written as DNA, the CDR3 is TGCGCCAGCAGCCAAGATTCAGGGGGGTTCTACAATGAGCAGTTCTTC. Protein: CASSQDSGGFYNEQFF.

The chain has TRBV30 and TRBJ1-4; no firm D call. This CDR3 comprises 10 residues. The germline V gene has CDR1 GTSNPN and CDR2 SVGIG (reference sequence). The V end was cut by 1 base, the J end by 12 bases, with 6 bases between. The CDR3 loop is CAWSGRELFF. The DNA for the CDR3 is TGTGCCTGGAGTGGGAGGGAACTGTTTTTT.

This clone showed up just once. The chain links TRBV9 to TRBJ2-7, with D possibly being TRBD1 (6 bases). V was trimmed by 2 bases and J by 1 base, leaving 10 bases between them. CDR3 length equals 14 residues. Germline V lookup: CDR1 SGDLS, CDR2 YYNGEE. CDR3 amino acids: CASSVRDRSYEQYF. The CDR3 region has the DNA TGTGCCAGCAGCGTTAGAGACAGGTCCTACGAGCAGTACTTC.

The chain combines TRBV6-5 with TRBJ1-2; D is uncertain. CDR1 is MNHEY and CDR2 is SVGAGI in the germline V gene. V lost 2 bases and J 7 bases, leaving 17 bases between the germline ends. The CDR3 sequence is 15 residues long. The CDR3 DNA reads as TGTGCCAGCAGTTACACCCGGACCGGAGAGGGTGGCTACACCTTC. This sequence encodes CASSYTRTGEGGYTF.

V usage is TRBV9 and J usage is TRBJ2-3; a weak D match, TRBD2 (6 bases). V lost 4 bases and J lost 3, with 15 bases in between. The CDR3 covers 15 residues. CDR1 and CDR2 from the germline V gene are SGDLS and YYNGEE. CDR3 coding DNA: TGTGCCAGCAGCCCCGGGACTCCTCGTACAGATACGCAGTATTTT. This gives the protein CASSPGTPRTDTQYF.

This clone was recorded only once. The chain recombines TRBV4-3 with TRBJ2-5; D is perhaps TRBD2 (6 bases). V was cut by 0 bases and J by 7 bases, with 9 bases left in between. The germline V gene encodes CDR1 LGHNA and CDR2 YSLEER. CDR3 length equals 13 residues. This CDR3 is CASSQERRGTQYF. The CDR3 DNA sequence: TGCGCCAGCAGCCAAGAAAGGAGGGGGACCCAGTACTTC.

Comment on this clone: A read error may produce the germline difference seen at one junction end. The chain has TRBV7-9 and TRBJ2-2; the D is unclear. Germline V lookup: CDR1 SEHNR, CDR2 FQNEAQ (reference sequence). This CDR3 contains 12 residues. The CDR3 sequence: CSSSSDFGELFF. In nucleotides, the CDR3 is TGTTCCAGCAGCTCTGACTTTGGGGAGCTGTTTTTT.

The CDR3 reads CASSMDSYRAFF. In DNA, the CDR3 is TGTGCCAGTAGTATGGACAGCTACAGGGCTTTCTTT. This sequence joins TRBV19 and TRBJ1-1; D might be TRBD1 (6 bases). V was shortened by 3 bases and J by 11 bases, with 13 bases between the two germline ends. The germline gives CDR1 LNHDA, CDR2 SQIVND (reference sequence). The CDR3 consists of 12 residues. The full variable domain, rest sourced from reference TRBV19 and TRBJ1-1, is DGGITQSPKYLFRKEGQNVTLSCEQNLNHDAMYWYRQDPGQGLRLIYYSQIVNDFQKGDIAEGYSVSREKKESFPLTVTSAQKNPTAFYLCASSMDSYRAFFGQGTRLTVV.

V usage is TRBV4-3 and J usage is TRBJ2-1; tentatively, D is TRBD2 (5 bases). CDR1 is LGHNA, CDR2 YSLEER, per germline. CDR3 length: 16 amino acids. V gave up 1 base and J gave up 7 bases, with 17 bases separating them. Here the CDR3 reads CASSQAGEKSWNEQFF. The CDR3 DNA reads as TGCGCCAGCAGCCAAGCCGGGGAGAAGTCCTGGAATGAGCAGTTCTTC.

J is TRBJ2-1 and V is TRBV7-6; TRBD2 matches 7 bases. Per germline, CDR1 SGHVS and CDR2 FNYEAQ. The CDR3 covers 16 residues. Trimming at V came to 5 bases and at J to 0 bases, leaving 7 bases not matched to a gene. This chain's CDR3 is CASSQWAGDSYNEQFF. CDR3 DNA: TGTGCCAGCAGCCAATGGGCGGGAGACTCCTACAATGAGCAGTTCTTC. Full variable domain (rest looked up from reference TRBV7-6 and TRBJ2-1): GAGVSQSPRYKVTKRGQDVALRCDPISGHVSLYWYRQALGQGPEFLTYFNYEAQQDKSGLPNDRFSAERPEGSISTLTIQRTEQRDSAMYRCASSQWAGDSYNEQFFGPGTRLTVL.

This chain joins TRBV12-2 and TRBJ2-5; the D segment call TRBD2 is taken from the table without a DNA check. TRBV12-2 is recorded as a pseudogene. The CDR3 consists of 18 residues. In nucleotides, the CDR3 is TGTGCAAGTCGCTTAGCCACCAGCGCTAGCGGGAGACTAGAGACCCAGTACTTC. Translation gives CASRLATSASGRLETQYF.

Concerning this clone: At one of its ends the junction is not consistent with the germline gene, which may arise from a read error. The chain joins TRBV7-7 to TRBJ2-3, with 7 bases identical to TRBD2. This CDR3 comprises 16 residues. Germline lookup yields CDR1 SSHAT and CDR2 FNYEAQ (reference sequence). The CDR3 nucleotides read TGTGCTAGCAGCCGATCCGCGGCGGGAGTGCCAGATACGCAGTATTTT. Amino acid sequence: CASSRSAAGVPDTQYF.

The chain combines TRBV14 with TRBJ2-7, with TRBD2 matching 14 bases. CDR1 SGHDN and CDR2 FVKESK come from the germline V gene. The junction had 11 bases not matched to a gene; V was cut back by 4 bases and J by 0 bases. This CDR3 contains 19 residues. The CDR3: CASSPRPGLAGEFSYEQYF. CDR3 DNA sequence: TGTGCCAGCAGCCCGCGCCCGGGACTAGCGGGAGAGTTCTCCTACGAGCAGTACTTC.

The chain has TRBV5-6 and TRBJ1-2; 7 bases match TRBD1. The CDR3 loop spans 16 amino acids. V gave up 1 base and J gave up 2 bases; unmatched junction bases: 8. CDR1 is SGHDT, CDR2 YYEEEE, per germline. Here the CDR3 DNA reads TGTGCCAGCAGCTTGCTCCCGACAGGGAAGAACTATGGCTACACCTTC. Translating gives CASSLLPTGKNYGYTF.

V usage is TRBV28 and J usage is TRBJ1-5, with D perhaps TRBD1 (6 bases). The CDR3 consists of 18 residues. Trimming removed 6 bases from V and 2 bases from J, with 23 bases in between. Germline V gene data show CDR1 as MDHEN and CDR2 as SYDVKM. CDR3 DNA sequence: TGTGCCAGCAGCCTACCCGGGACAATAACGAGGGGCAATCAGCCCCAGCATTTT. Translated: CASSLPGTITRGNQPQHF.

The chain recombines TRBV30 with TRBJ2-1; 13 bases line up with TRBD2. CDR1 GTSNPN and CDR2 SVGIG come from the germline V gene (reference sequence). V gave up 4 bases and J gave up 7 bases; unmatched junction bases: 4. The CDR3 runs 14 residues. This CDR3 is CAWTTSGRGNEQFF. The CDR3 bases are TGTGCCTGGACTACTAGCGGGAGGGGAAATGAGCAGTTCTTC.

This clone appeared a few times. The V gene is TRBV10-2, the J gene TRBJ2-2, with 11 bases identical to TRBD2. The germline V gene has CDR1 WSHSY and CDR2 SAAADI. Trimming cost V 7 bases and J 4 bases; bases outside gene matches: 2. The CDR3 consists of 14 residues. CDR3 sequence reads: CASKLAGGTGELFF. For the CDR3, the DNA is TGCGCCAGCAAGCTAGCGGGAGGCACCGGGGAGCTGTTTTTT.

This rearrangement joins TRBV10-3 to TRBJ2-5; 13 nucleotides match TRBD2. CDR1 and CDR2 from the germline V gene are ENHRY and SYGVKD. V shed 10 bases, J shed 4 bases, and the junction held 3 bases outside the gene matches. The CDR3 is 13 amino acids. The CDR3 DNA reads as TGTGCCACCGGGACTAGCGGGGCAGAGACCCAGTACTTC. Translated, it gives CATGTSGAETQYF.

The V gene is TRBV5-1, the J gene TRBJ2-7; D is possibly TRBD1 (6 bases). The germline V gene has CDR1 SGHRS and CDR2 YFSETQ. The V and J ends lost 0 bases and 7 bases respectively, with 11 bases between them. The CDR3 extends over 13 amino acids. The DNA of the CDR3 is TGCGCCAGCAGCTTGGCCCAGGACAGAGAGCAGTACTTC. Protein sequence: CASSLAQDREQYF.

The chain recombines TRBV7-9 with TRBJ1-2; D unclear. There are 14 residues in the CDR3. CDR1 is SEHNR, CDR2 FQNEAQ, per germline (reference sequence). Trimming took off 3 bases at V and 4 bases at J, with 12 bases between the two ends. CDR3 sequence (DNA): TGTGCCAGCAGCTTGGAGGAGGGATTCTATGGCTACACCTTC. Translation: CASSLEEGFYGYTF.

This chain joins TRBV4-2 and TRBJ2-5; D call uncertain. Trimming stripped 0 bases from V and 7 bases from J, with 12 bases between. There are 14 residues in the CDR3. The germline V gene encodes CDR1 LGHNA and CDR2 YNFKEQ. CDR3 residues: CASSQDLKERTQYF. The CDR3 coding sequence is TGTGCCAGCAGCCAAGATTTAAAAGAGCGGACCCAGTACTTC.

This clone has just one count. The genes are TRBV6-5 and TRBJ2-5, with TRBD1 identical over 9 bases. V shed 7 bases and J 5 bases; nucleotides not matched to a gene: 11. CDR1 and CDR2 from the germline V gene are MNHEY and SVGAGI. The CDR3 has 15 amino acids. The CDR3 reads CASKGGDREAETQYF. The CDR3 DNA follows: TGTGCCAGCAAGGGGGGGGACAGGGAGGCGGAGACCCAGTACTTC.

The V call is TRBV15, the J call TRBJ2-7, with 8 bases lining up with TRBD2. This CDR3 is 16 amino acids long. V trimming: 0 bases; J trimming: 3 bases; junction bases outside the gene matches: 7. Germline values: CDR1 LNHNV, CDR2 YYDKDF (reference sequence). The CDR3 region is CATSRDSPGGYYEQYF. CDR3 coding DNA: TGTGCCACCAGCAGAGATTCCCCGGGGGGGTACTACGAGCAGTACTTC.

This clone showed up just once. This rearrangement joins TRBV15 to TRBJ1-3; no definite D call. The V gene's germline CDR1 is LNHNV and CDR2 YYDKDF (reference sequence). Trimming stripped 1 base from V and 4 bases from J, with 8 bases between. The CDR3 covers 14 residues. This CDR3 is CATSRGGEGNTIYF. Here the CDR3 DNA reads TGTGCCACCAGCAGAGGCGGGGAAGGAAACACCATATATTTT.

This rearrangement joins TRBV29-1 to TRBJ1-2; 10 bases map to TRBD1. The CDR3 loop spans 15 amino acids. In germline, CDR1 is SQVTM, CDR2 ANQGSEA. The V gene end was trimmed by 3 bases and the J gene end by 2 bases; junction bases not matched to a gene: 6. The CDR3 nucleotides are TGCAGCGTTGAGGGACAGGGGAGAGTCAACTATGGCTACACCTTC. It translates to CSVEGQGRVNYGYTF.

The rearrangement links TRBV9 to TRBJ1-3, with D possibly matching TRBD1 (6 bases). The germline V gene has CDR1 SGDLS and CDR2 YYNGEE. V dropped 4 bases and J dropped 0 bases, with 32 bases sitting between them. The CDR3 runs 22 residues. The DNA for the CDR3 is TGTGCCAGCAGCCTAGTCGTGGGGGGGGACAATGGAACCTCCAACTCTGGAAACACCATATATTTT. It codes for CASSLVVGGDNGTSNSGNTIYF.